The clone carrying this TCR beta chain is labeled medium-sized. No antigen is known for it. This sample's time point: peripheral blood 6 weeks after treatment start. All patients carried locally advanced or metastatic urothelial carcinoma. This specimen comes from a study of PD-L1 blockade in urothelial cancer. Study background: Blood was evaluated 3 weeks (second dose) and 6 weeks after therapy began.

V was clipped by 5 bases and J by 3 bases; unmatched bases: 8. The germline V gene has CDR1 SEHNR and CDR2 FQNEAQ (reference sequence). The CDR3 has 15 amino acids. Sequencing was performed with immunoSEQ multiplex PCR; in TCRdb, only in-frame clones are kept and a portion is missing. Here the sample spans about 40,000 clones, approximately 84% being singletons. Findings of the study overall: Improved survival was predicted by pretreatment blood TCR clonality below the median.

The rearrangement uses TRBV7-9 and TRBJ1-2; 8 positions agree with TRBD1. The TCR comes from a man aged 35 to 55 with urothelial cancer. Source: PBMCs, taken around atezolizumab (anti-PD-L1) treatment. CDR3 sequence: CASSRTGQDYYGYTF. As DNA, the CDR3 is TGTGCCAGCAGCCGAACGGGACAGGATTACTATGGCTACACCTTC.